This T cell receptor (beta chain) emerged from a study of early T cells in non-severe SARS-CoV-2 infection (dated by TCRdb to the early 2020s). Context from the whole study: TCR sequencing used bulk RNA from unsorted whole blood, so alpha and beta chains could not be paired.

Set within a cohort of healthcare workers in London, UK, this nested case-control study involved weekly PCR testing of nasopharyngeal swabs along with blood sampling. Healthcare workers were enrolled in the week of the UK lockdown, from 23 to 31 March 2020, and were followed every week for up to about 16 weeks. From the cysteine up to the phenylalanine, the CDR3 has a length of 15 residues. Solely the CDR3 DNA is kept, with 45 bases framed from the first base. In the germline V gene (reference sequence), CDR1 corresponds to DFQATT and CDR2 to SNEGSKA. V is trimmed back by 5 bases and J by 4 bases, and the junction contains 10 bases that no gene match accounts for. What the research found in general, with its limitations: VDJdb matching was skewed toward anti-spike CD8 responses and likely underestimated virus-specific expansions, missing private and CD4 specificities.

The library was generated by 5' RACE. The run used a NextSeq 500. The TCR library protocol attached unique molecular identifiers to individual cDNA molecules to correct for sequencing error and PCR bias. Both TCR alpha and beta chains were sequenced, and tight co-correlation was observed between alpha and beta sequence abundances in each sample. The authors' pipeline ran thus. V gene, J gene and CDR3 annotation of TCR sequences was performed with Decombinator V4. TCRs were defined as expanded if a significant change between any two time points was detected under a Poisson model with p below 0.0001. TCR abundances were normalised to the total number of TCRs sequenced per sample and expressed as counts per million. MAIT TCRs were defined by TRAV1-2 paired with TRAJ12, TRAJ20 or TRAJ33, and iNKT TCRs by TRAV10 paired with TRAJ18. VDJdb, accessed 1 November 2021, was searched for CMV, EBV and SARS-CoV-2 annotated TCRs, with TCRs annotated for multiple antigens excluded. TCRdb reworked the public reads: Q25 trimming with fastp, MiXCR clone assembly, productive beta chains retained. Rows merge per CDR3 protein into single entries with the most common DNA and genes. TCRdb's processing, not the authors', yielded these V and J calls. The sample contains over 30,000 distinct CDR3 sequences, less than 8.5% of them found a single time. Clones ranked in the top ten supply 10% to 15% of the sample.

On this clonotype itself: Its target antigen remains unknown. No per-base quality is available; no much larger clone lies one base away.

The V and J segments used are TRBV20-1 and TRBJ2-2; 7 bases in the junction line up with TRBD1. The receptor comes from an adult who was a healthcare worker with PCR-confirmed SARS-CoV-2 infection or an uninfected control (not recorded which). The sequencing used whole blood, collected at baseline. The DNA sequence is as follows: TGCAGTGCTCGATCCGGGACAGCGACCACCGGGGAGCTGTTTTTT. Translated, it gives CSARSGTATTGELFF.